These 15 T cell receptor beta chains share one sample of origin, sequenced in a study of T-cell memory formation after mild COVID-19. TCRdb reprocessed the 5' RACE reads with MiXCR, giving one entry per CDR3 protein. The sample gives approximately 350,000 distinct CDR3 sequences, 13% of which show up once; roughly 23% is in the top ten. The source material was PBMCs or a T cell subset sorted from them (not recorded which). The receptors originated from a man aged 18 to 35 who had mild COVID-19 (a few samples of this study predate the infection). Cell type and time point are not known.

This clonotype was seen more than once but under ten times. The chain has TRBV7-2 and TRBJ2-5, with D hard to call. Germline V gives CDR1 SGHTA, CDR2 FQGNSA. The CDR3 length is 15 residues. V dropped 1 base and J dropped 5 bases, with 14 bases sitting between them. The CDR3 sequence: CASSLDRASPETQYF. The DNA for the CDR3 is TGTGCCAGCAGCTTAGATAGGGCCTCCCCTGAGACCCAGTACTTC.

V gene TRBV28 combines with J gene TRBJ2-6; D not resolved. The germline V gene has CDR1 MDHEN and CDR2 SYDVKM. The V and J ends lost 7 bases and 0 bases respectively, with 10 bases between them. The CDR3 covers 15 residues. CDR3 amino acids: CASTQITSGANVLTF. Here the CDR3 DNA reads TGTGCCAGCACCCAGATAACCTCTGGGGCCAACGTCCTGACTTTC.

This clonotype was seen ten or more times. V gene TRBV29-1 combines with J gene TRBJ1-2; 12 positions match TRBD1. The length of the CDR3 is 13 residues. Trimming removed 6 bases from V and 3 bases from J; junction bases left unmatched: 2. CDR1 and CDR2 from the germline V gene are SQVTM and ANQGSEA. CDR3 loop: CSVGQGADYGYTF. In DNA, the CDR3 is TGCAGCGTGGGACAGGGGGCGGACTATGGCTACACCTTC.

The rearrangement links TRBV12-3 or TRBV12-4 to TRBJ1-4; D is unclear. V dropped 6 bases and J dropped 4 bases, with 9 bases sitting between them. The CDR3 covers 13 residues. The CDR3 bases are TGTGCCAGCAGAGGAGGGTTTAATGAAAAACTGTTTTTT. Translation gives CASRGGFNEKLFF.

Many counts were recorded for this clonotype. The V gene is TRBV5-1, the J gene TRBJ1-4, with D tentatively TRBD1 (6 bases). The V and J ends lost 4 bases and 8 bases respectively, with 21 bases between them. CDR1 is SGHRS, CDR2 YFSETQ, per germline. This CDR3 has 16 amino acids. Here the CDR3 DNA reads TGCGCCAGCAGCCGCCGTCCACAGGGTCAGGGAGAAAAACTGTTTTTT. Residues: CASSRRPQGQGEKLFF.

The V gene is TRBV5-1, the J gene TRBJ2-3; possible D gene TRBD1, 5 bases. From germline, CDR1 is SGHRS and CDR2 YFSETQ. Trimming pared 0 bases from V and 5 bases from J, leaving 10 bases between. The CDR3 consists of 14 residues. The CDR3 protein is CASSLAGKQDTQYF. In DNA form, the CDR3 reads TGCGCCAGCAGCTTGGCAGGGAAGCAAGATACGCAGTATTTT. Supplemented by reference TRBV5-1 and TRBJ2-3, the full variable domain reads KAGVTQTPRYLIKTRGQQVTLSCSPISGHRSVSWYQQTPGQGLQFLFEYFSETQRNKGNFPGRFSGRQFSNSRSEMNVSTLELGDSALYLCASSLAGKQDTQYFGPGTRLTVL.

This chain connects TRBV28 to TRBJ1-5; 12 bases map to TRBD1. The V gene end was trimmed by 2 bases and the J gene end by 10 bases; junction bases not matched to a gene: 9. The CDR3 contains 16 residues. Germline CDR1 reads MDHEN; CDR2 reads SYDVKM. Written as DNA, the CDR3 is TGTGCCAGCAGTTTACGTTCCACGGGACAGGGGGCTCCCCAGCATTTT. It is translated as CASSLRSTGQGAPQHF.

At least ten counts were recorded for this clonotype. V and J are TRBV2 and TRBJ1-6, with 10 bases matching TRBD1. This CDR3 spans 13 amino acids. Trimming cost V 11 bases and J 9 bases; bases outside gene matches: 7. From germline, CDR1 is SNHLY and CDR2 FYNNEI. The CDR3, as DNA: TGTGCCGGACGGACAGGGGGTCTTTCACCCCTCCACTTT. Translated: CAGRTGGLSPLHF.

This clonotype was seen more than once but under ten times. This rearrangement joins TRBV7-3 to TRBJ1-1; tentatively, D is TRBD1 (6 bases). The V and J ends lost 6 bases and 4 bases respectively, with 12 bases between them. Germline CDR1 and CDR2: SGHTA and FQGTGA. This CDR3 has 13 residues. CDR3 loop: CASSVTGSTEAFF. CDR3 nucleotide sequence: TGTGCCAGCAGTGTTACAGGGTCCACTGAAGCTTTCTTT.

V gene TRBV10-3 combines with J gene TRBJ2-2, with 7 bases lining up with TRBD1. Trimming removed 10 bases from V and 1 base from J; junction bases left unmatched: 9. This CDR3 is built from 15 residues. Germline CDR1 and CDR2: ENHRY and SYGVKD. The CDR3 protein is CATMPDRRNTGELFF. DNA for the CDR3: TGTGCCACGATGCCGGACAGGAGGAACACCGGGGAGCTGTTTTTT.

A few counts support this clonotype. V and J are TRBV10-3 and TRBJ2-5; D unclear. The CDR3 consists of 11 residues. V dropped 4 bases and J dropped 4 bases, with 4 bases sitting between them. Per the germline V gene, CDR1 is ENHRY and CDR2 is SYGVKD. CDR3 amino acids: CAISGGETQYF. The CDR3 nucleotides read TGTGCCATCAGTGGTGGAGAGACCCAGTACTTC.

Only a few counts were recorded for this clonotype. The CDR3 sequence is CSAIGGSGVGDTQYF. The CDR3, as DNA: TGCAGTGCCATTGGGGGGAGCGGGGTCGGGGATACGCAGTATTTT. The genes are TRBV20-1 and TRBJ2-3, with 7 nucleotides matching TRBD2. The germline V gene encodes CDR1 DFQATT and CDR2 SNEGSKA (reference sequence). CDR3 length: 15 amino acids. Losses at the gene ends were 6 bases for V and 6 bases for J; bases not matched to a gene: 15.

This clonotype has more than one count but fewer than ten. The rearrangement links TRBV5-6 to TRBJ2-7; tentatively, D is TRBD1 or TRBD2 (5 bases each). With 1 base removed from V and 0 bases from J, the gap between germline ends came to 14 bases. Germline V gene data show CDR1 as SGHDT and CDR2 as YYEEEE. The CDR3 contains 16 residues. The CDR3 DNA is TGTGCCAGCAGCTTGCGGCAGGGAGATATCTCCTACGAGCAGTACGTC. Its translation: CASSLRQGDISYEQYV.

The CDR3: CASSPTGKGYTF. As DNA, the CDR3 is TGCGCCAGCAGCCCGACAGGGAAAGGCTACACCTTC. The V and J genes are TRBV5-1 and TRBJ1-2; 7 bases line up with TRBD1. CDR1 SGHRS and CDR2 YFSETQ come from the germline V gene. The CDR3 contains 12 residues. The V gene end was trimmed by 4 bases and the J gene end by 8 bases; junction bases not matched to a gene: 5. The complete variable domain, with remaining parts taken from reference TRBV5-1 and TRBJ1-2, reads KAGVTQTPRYLIKTRGQQVTLSCSPISGHRSVSWYQQTPGQGLQFLFEYFSETQRNKGNFPGRFSGRQFSNSRSEMNVSTLELGDSALYLCASSPTGKGYTFGSGTRLTVV.

This clonotype was counted only a few times. This rearrangement joins TRBV20-1 to TRBJ2-3, with 12 bases that match TRBD2. The CDR3 loop spans 16 amino acids. Germline V gene data show CDR1 as DFQATT and CDR2 as SNEGSKA (reference sequence). V trimming: 5 bases; J trimming: 2 bases; junction bases outside the gene matches: 8. The CDR3 coding sequence is TGCAGTGCTGAAAAGACTAGCGGGGGAAACACAGATACGCAGTATTTT. Translated: CSAEKTSGGNTDTQYF.